Below, 16 T cell receptor beta chains from the same sample are listed, as sequenced in a study of metastatic and nonmetastatic thyroid tumors. TCRdb re-analyzed the PCR reads through MiXCR. The sample includes around 7,000 clones, approximately 35% seen only once; the top ten take around 40%. Treatment of any kind had been given to no patient before thyroid surgery. The sequenced sample was adjacent normal tissue. The source is a female donor with papillary thyroid cancer or a benign thyroid nodule (not recorded which). Some clones in this sample may be carry-over from other donors' samples.

The chain recombines TRBV5-1 with TRBJ2-1; no reliable D call. Germline-derived CDR1 and CDR2 are SGHRS and YFSETQ. This CDR3 comprises 13 residues. V was clipped by 4 bases and J by 6 bases, with 11 bases between them. The CDR3 reads CASSVRVGNEQFF. The CDR3 coding sequence is TGCGCCAGCAGCGTCCGGGTTGGCAATGAGCAGTTCTTC.

This clone qualifies as medium-sized (0.01 to 0.1%). This rearrangement joins TRBV2 to TRBJ1-6; D perhaps matches TRBD1 (6 bases). The CDR3 has 15 residues. Germline assignment: CDR1 SNHLY and CDR2 FYNNEI. The V gene lost 5 bases and the J gene lost 7 bases, with 15 bases spanning the gap. The CDR3 DNA is TGTGCCAGCAGTCGAACAGGGAGTCACAATTCACCCCTCCACTTT. Its protein is CASSRTGSHNSPLHF.

V and J are TRBV7-2 and TRBJ2-7; D tentatively fits TRBD1 or TRBD2 (6 bases each). Between the trimmed V and J ends, which lost 5 bases and 7 bases, there was a span of 18 bases. Germline V lookup: CDR1 SGHTA, CDR2 FQGNSA. The CDR3 consists of 14 residues. The CDR3 reads CASSPTWGAGEQYF. Here the CDR3 DNA reads TGTGCCAGCAGCCCAACATGGGGGGCAGGGGAGCAGTACTTC.

The table lists this clone with a few counts. Within the sample, other DNA sequences also encode this same CDR3. The rearrangement joins TRBV28 to TRBJ2-3, with 8 bases identical to TRBD2. The CDR3 covers 16 residues. V lost 7 bases and J lost 3; bases outside the gene matches: 12. Germline CDR1 is MDHEN and CDR2 is SYDVKM. The CDR3 protein is CASTDRGGLRTDTQYF. The CDR3 nucleotides are TGTGCCAGCACCGACCGGGGGGGGTTGCGTACAGATACGCAGTATTTT.

This clone was recorded a few times. The genes are TRBV11-2 and TRBJ2-7; 8 nucleotides agree with TRBD1. V lost 5 bases and J lost 3; bases outside the gene matches: 6. CDR3 length: 14 amino acids. Germline-derived CDR1 and CDR2 are SGHAT and FQNNGV. The chain's CDR3 is CASSPLQGDYEQYF. CDR3 sequence (DNA): TGTGCCAGCAGCCCATTACAGGGGGACTACGAGCAGTACTTC.

V gene TRBV2 combines with J gene TRBJ2-7; TRBD2 aligns across 9 bases. The ends lost 3 bases at V and 5 bases at J; junction bases unmatched: 14. This CDR3 region has 17 residues. CDR1 SNHLY and CDR2 FYNNEI come from the germline V gene. In DNA form, the CDR3 reads TGTGCCAGCAGTGACGGATCTAGCGGCCGCGGGGGGGACGAGCAGTACTTC. Translating gives CASSDGSSGRGGDEQYF.

Notes on this clone: One junction end does not reproduce the germline sequence, and a read error may be involved. This sequence joins TRBV5-1 and TRBJ2-1; D perhaps matches TRBD2 (5 bases). Per the germline V gene, CDR1 is SGHRS and CDR2 is YFSETQ. CDR3 size: 16 residues. CDR3 coding DNA: TGCGCCAGCAGCCTGAGCGGTCTAGTAATGGGTCATGGGCAGTCCTTC. The encoded protein is CASSLSGLVMGHGQSF.

In nucleotides, the CDR3 is TGTGCCACGACGACTATTCCCGGGACGGTTAACACTGAAGCTTTCTTT. It yields the protein CATTTIPGTVNTEAFF. The J gene is TRBJ1-1, the V gene TRBV24-1; a possible D gene is TRBD1 (5 bases). CDR3 length: 16 amino acids. The V and J ends lost 10 bases and 2 bases respectively, with 22 bases between them. The germline CDR1 and CDR2 sequences are KGHDR and SFDVKD.

Within the sample, this clone is medium-sized (0.01 to 0.1%). The chain couples TRBV4-1 to TRBJ2-3; 9 bases are shared with TRBD2. Looked up from germline, CDR1 is MGHRA and CDR2 is YSYEKL. Trimming at V came to 1 base and at J to 4 bases, leaving 9 bases not matched to a gene. The CDR3 spans 17 residues. The CDR3 DNA sequence: TGCGCCAGCAGCCAAGTCGGTATGCGGGAGGGGGCAGATACGCAGTATTTT. Residues: CASSQVGMREGADTQYF.

This clone is labeled as medium-sized (0.01 to 0.1%). This sequence joins TRBV7-2 and TRBJ2-3; 7 bases fit TRBD2. This CDR3 comprises 19 residues. CDR1 is SGHTA and CDR2 is FQGNSA in the germline V gene. Trimming at V came to 2 bases and at J to 3 bases, leaving 17 bases not matched to a gene. CDR3 protein: CASSLFPRTSVVETDTQYF. In DNA form, the CDR3 reads TGTGCCAGCAGCTTATTTCCCCGTACTAGCGTTGTGGAAACAGATACGCAGTATTTT.

V gene TRBV6-4 combines with J gene TRBJ2-7; D gene uncertain. V was pared by 3 bases and J by 2 bases, with 14 bases between. Germline V CDR1 and CDR2: MRHNA, SNTAGT. The CDR3 sequence is 15 residues long. CDR3 region: CASSELSLNAYEQYF. The CDR3 bases are TGTGCCAGCAGTGAACTCAGTTTGAACGCCTACGAGCAGTACTTC.

This clone was counted between two and nine times. The J gene is TRBJ2-7, the V gene TRBV12-3 or TRBV12-4; the match to TRBD2 covers 10 bases. There are 15 residues in the CDR3. V lost 0 bases, J lost 4 bases, and 3 bases stayed unmatched. The CDR3 DNA follows: TGTGCCAGCAGTTTAGCGCTAGCGGGAGTATACGAGCAGTACTTC. It specifies CASSLALAGVYEQYF.

The V call is TRBV28, the J call TRBJ2-7; D is undetermined. The ends were cut back, 6 bases at V and 0 bases at J, with 3 bases in the middle. Germline V gives CDR1 MDHEN, CDR2 SYDVKM. This CDR3 has 11 residues. CDR3 region: CASRSSYEQYF. The CDR3 DNA reads as TGTGCCAGCAGGAGCTCCTACGAGCAGTACTTC.

The chain uses TRBV6-1 and TRBJ2-2; D may be TRBD2 (5 bases). The CDR3 length is 16 residues. V lost 5 bases, J lost 5 bases, and 18 bases lay in between. CDR1 and CDR2 from the germline V gene are MNHNS and SASEGT. Here the CDR3 DNA reads TGTGCCAGCAGTCGAAGTCCCTGGACGGGGACCGGGGAGCTGTTTTTT. Protein product: CASSRSPWTGTGELFF.

This clone was picked up a small number of times. The J gene is TRBJ2-1, the V gene TRBV12-3 or TRBV12-4, with 10 bases that match TRBD1. Unmatched junction bases numbered 1, after V lost 1 base and J lost 7 bases. The CDR3 covers 14 residues. Written as DNA, the CDR3 is TGTGCCAGCAGTTTAGGACAGGGGGCTAATGAGCAGTTCTTC. It translates to CASSLGQGANEQFF.

The rearrangement joins TRBV6-6 to TRBJ1-1, with D hard to call. V lost 4 bases and J lost 0, with 9 bases in between. The CDR3 runs to 14 residues. The germline CDR1 and CDR2 sequences are MNHNY and SVGAGI (reference sequence). The CDR3, as DNA: TGTGCCAGCAGTTCTCCTTGCTTGAACACTGAAGCTTTCTTT. Protein: CASSSPCLNTEAFF.